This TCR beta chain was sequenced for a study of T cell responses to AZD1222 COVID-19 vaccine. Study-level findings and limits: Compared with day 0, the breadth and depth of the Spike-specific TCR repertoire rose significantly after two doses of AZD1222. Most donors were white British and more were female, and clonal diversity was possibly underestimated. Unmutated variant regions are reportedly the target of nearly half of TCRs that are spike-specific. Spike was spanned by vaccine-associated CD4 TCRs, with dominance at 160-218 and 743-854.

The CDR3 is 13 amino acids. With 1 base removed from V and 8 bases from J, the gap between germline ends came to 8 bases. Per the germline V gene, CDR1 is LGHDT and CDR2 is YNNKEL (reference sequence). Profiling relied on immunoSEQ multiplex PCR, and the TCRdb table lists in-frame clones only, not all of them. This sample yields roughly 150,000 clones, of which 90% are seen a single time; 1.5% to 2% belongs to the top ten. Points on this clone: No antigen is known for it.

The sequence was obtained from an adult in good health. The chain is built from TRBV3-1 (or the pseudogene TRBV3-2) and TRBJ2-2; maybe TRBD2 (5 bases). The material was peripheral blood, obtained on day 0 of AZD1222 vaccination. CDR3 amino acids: CASSQVEVGELFF. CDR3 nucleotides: TGTGCCAGCAGCCAAGTGGAGGTGGGGGAGCTGTTTTTT.